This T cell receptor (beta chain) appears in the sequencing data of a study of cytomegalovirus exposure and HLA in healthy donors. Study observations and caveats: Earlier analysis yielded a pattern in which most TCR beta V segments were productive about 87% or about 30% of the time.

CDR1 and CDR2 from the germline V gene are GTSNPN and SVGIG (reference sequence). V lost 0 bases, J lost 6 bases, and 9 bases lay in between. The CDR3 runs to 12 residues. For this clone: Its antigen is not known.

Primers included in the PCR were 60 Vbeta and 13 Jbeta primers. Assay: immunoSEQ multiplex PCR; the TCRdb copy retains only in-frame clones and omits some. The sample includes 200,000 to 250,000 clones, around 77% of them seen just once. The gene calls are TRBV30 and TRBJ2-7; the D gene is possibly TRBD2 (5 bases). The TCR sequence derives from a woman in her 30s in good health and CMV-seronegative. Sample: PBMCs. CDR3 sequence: CAWSVGVSEQYF. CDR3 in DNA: TGTGCCTGGAGTGTCGGGGTATCCGAGCAGTACTTC.